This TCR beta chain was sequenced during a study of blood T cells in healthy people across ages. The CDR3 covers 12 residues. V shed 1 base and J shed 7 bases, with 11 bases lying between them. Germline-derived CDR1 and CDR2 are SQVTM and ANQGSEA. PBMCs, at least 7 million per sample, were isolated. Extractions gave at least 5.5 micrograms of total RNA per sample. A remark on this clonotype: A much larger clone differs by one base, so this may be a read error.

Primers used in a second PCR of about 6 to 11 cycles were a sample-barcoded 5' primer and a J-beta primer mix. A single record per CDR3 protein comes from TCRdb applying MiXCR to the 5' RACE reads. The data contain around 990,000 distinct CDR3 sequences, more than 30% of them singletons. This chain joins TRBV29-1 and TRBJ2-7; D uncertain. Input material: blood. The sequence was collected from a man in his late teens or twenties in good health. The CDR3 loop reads CSVEVAYNEQYF. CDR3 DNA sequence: TGCAGCGTTGAAGTTGCCTACAATGAGCAGTACTTC.